Below, one T cell receptor beta chain is given with its context. The data were produced by immunoSEQ multiplex PCR, yet TCRdb's version contains in-frame clones alone and is incomplete. The sample contains under 250,000 clones, about 80% of which appear only once. The data were obtained in a study of blood T cell repertoires in COVID-19. Per germline, CDR1 SGHTA and CDR2 FQGNSA. Germline trimming cut 1 base from V and 2 bases from J; bases unmatched to any gene: 8. The length of the CDR3 is 18 residues. J is TRBJ2-7 and V is TRBV7-2; 13 nucleotides align to TRBD2. The specimen sequenced was peripheral blood. This clonotype was obtained from a man of 80 years or more with acute or convalescent COVID-19. The CDR3 loop reads CASSLELAGGQFPYEQYF. In DNA, the CDR3 is TGTGCCAGCAGCTTAGAACTAGCGGGGGGGCAATTCCCCTACGAGCAGTACTTC.